What follows describes a single TCR beta chain. The antigen remains undetermined. These data are taken from a study of vaccination and CD4 T cells after COVID-19. Noted treatment: roughly 11-day PBMC culture with coronavirus spike peptide pools or control peptides (ViraFEST assay). The Oncomine TCR Beta short-read assay was applied to DNA of cultured CD4+ T cells. Via MiXCR, TCRdb re-called the PCR reads, giving one row per CDR3 protein. The sample consists of more than 10,000 distinct CDR3 sequences, just under 75% of them appearing once. CDR1 and CDR2 from the germline V gene are SGHKS and YYEKEE (reference sequence). The V and J ends lost 1 base and 0 bases respectively, with 13 bases between them. This CDR3 contains 16 residues.

Sequencing input: CD4+ T cells from blood, cultured in vitro. V is TRBV5-5 and J is TRBJ1-2; D possibly corresponds to TRBD1 (5 bases). The receptor's source is a human donor who had recovered from COVID-19. The CDR3 bases are TGTGCCAGCAGCTTGTGGGCAGGGCAAGCTAACTATGGCTACACCTTC. Residues: CASSLWAGQANYGYTF.